Below, 22 T cell receptor beta chains from the same sample are listed, as sequenced in a study of cytomegalovirus exposure and HLA in healthy donors. Researchers ran the PCR with 60 Vbeta and 13 Jbeta primers. Libraries were prepared by immunoSEQ multiplex PCR; TCRdb keeps only in-frame clonotypes and omits some of them. The data contain 120,000 or so clones, around three quarters of them singletons. Specimen: PBMCs. All receptors come from a man aged 18 to 30 in good health and CMV-seronegative.

This rearrangement joins TRBV9 to TRBJ2-1; the match to TRBD2 covers 12 bases. The V and J ends lost 3 bases and 10 bases, in that order; junction bases with no gene match: 14. CDR1 is SGDLS and CDR2 is YYNGEE in the germline V gene. The CDR3 spans 17 residues. The CDR3 bases are TGTGCCAGCAGCGAAGCCCCCGGACTAGCGGGATTCGGGGAGCAGTTCTTC. This encodes CASSEAPGLAGFGEQFF.

The rearrangement joins TRBV6-5 to TRBJ2-1; 7 bases align to TRBD2. The CDR3 totals 14 residues. Germline assignment: CDR1 MNHEY and CDR2 SVGAGI. Trimming at V came to 8 bases and at J to 1 base, leaving 5 bases not matched to a gene. CDR3 in amino acids: CASGRERSYNEQFF. The CDR3 DNA follows: TGTGCCAGCGGGCGGGAGAGGTCCTACAATGAGCAGTTCTTC.

The chain employs TRBV19 and TRBJ2-7; 9 nucleotides agree with TRBD1. Germline CDR1 LNHDA, CDR2 SQIVND (reference sequence). The ends lost 4 bases at V and 0 bases at J; junction bases unmatched: 7. The CDR3 extends over 16 amino acids. The CDR3 coding sequence is TGTGCCAGTAGTAGCTCCGGGACAGGGAGCTCCTACGAGCAGTACTTC. It encodes CASSSSGTGSSYEQYF.

The genes are TRBV14 and TRBJ2-2, with 7 bases that match TRBD2. The CDR3 is 18 residues long. V lost 0 bases to trimming and J lost 2 bases; unmatched junction nucleotides: 9. Germline loops: CDR1 SGHDN, CDR2 FVKESK. Here the CDR3 DNA reads TGTGCCAGCAGCCAAGATCTAATCGCGGGAGTTAACACCGGGGAGCTGTTTTTT. The encoded protein is CASSQDLIAGVNTGELFF. Full variable domain (outside the CDR3, taken from reference TRBV14 and TRBJ2-2): EAGVTQFPSHSVIEKGQTVTLRCDPISGHDNLYWYRRVMGKEIKFLLHFVKESKQDESGMPNNRFLAERTGGTYSTLKVQPAELEDSGVYFCASSQDLIAGVNTGELFFGEGSRLTVL.

The V call is TRBV7-8, the J call TRBJ1-3; no firm D call. With 1 base removed from V and 0 bases from J, the gap between germline ends came to 4 bases. The length of the CDR3 is 14 residues. Germline CDR1 and CDR2: SGHVS and FQNEAQ. CDR3 nucleotide sequence: TGTGCCAGCAGCTTAGAGAGCTCTGGAAACACCATATATTTT. Its translation is CASSLESSGNTIYF. The full variable domain, its missing parts supplied by reference TRBV7-8 and TRBJ1-3, is GAGVSQSPRYKVAKRGQDVALRCDPISGHVSLFWYQQALGQGPEFLTYFQNEAQLDKSGLPSDRFFAERPEGSVSTLKIQRTQQEDSAVYLCASSLESSGNTIYFGEGSWLTVV.

The V and J genes are TRBV19 and TRBJ1-5; TRBD1 might be the D (6 bases). Trimming removed 7 bases from V and 1 base from J, with 14 bases in between. CDR1 and CDR2 (germline): LNHDA, SQIVND (reference sequence). The CDR3 extends over 15 amino acids. Here the CDR3 DNA reads TGTGCCAGTACCCCAACAGGGAGAAGCAATCAGCCCCAGCATTTT. This codes for CASTPTGRSNQPQHF.

CDR3 region: CASSFAGTRTIQETQYF. CDR3 nucleotide sequence: TGTGCCAGCAGCTTTGCGGGAACCCGAACCATCCAAGAGACCCAGTACTTC. This sequence joins TRBV11-2 and TRBJ2-5; D may be TRBD2 (6 bases). The CDR3 runs 17 residues. Germline V gene data show CDR1 as SGHAT and CDR2 as FQNNGV. V was shortened by 3 bases and J by 1 base, with 18 bases between the two germline ends.

The V and J genes are TRBV21-1 and TRBJ1-2. TRBV21-1 is termed a pseudogene. This CDR3 contains 16 residues. CDR3 sequence (DNA): TGTGCCAGCAGCAAAGTCCGGTTGGAGGGTTGGAATGGCTACACCTTC. Amino acids: CASSKVRLEGWNGYTF.

The V call is TRBV2, the J call TRBJ1-2; D gene uncertain. The CDR3 sequence is 12 residues long. Trimming cost V 4 bases and J 1 base, with 4 bases left between them. The germline V gene has CDR1 SNHLY and CDR2 FYNNEI. CDR3 nucleotide sequence: TGTGCCAGCAGTGTCAGTAACTATGGCTACACCTTC. Translating it yields CASSVSNYGYTF.

This chain joins TRBV6-1 and TRBJ1-2, with D unclear. This CDR3 is built from 15 residues. CDR1 is MNHNS, CDR2 SASEGT, per germline. The V end lost 3 bases, the J end lost 2 bases, and 13 bases lay between the germline ends. CDR3 region: CASSDMVTGNYGYTF. The CDR3 nucleotides are TGTGCCAGCAGTGACATGGTGACGGGGAACTATGGCTACACCTTC.

This clone is a singleton in its sample. The chain combines TRBV11-2 with TRBJ1-1; TRBD1 agrees at 10 bases. V shed 2 bases, J shed 3 bases, and the junction held 6 bases outside the gene matches. CDR1 is SGHAT, CDR2 FQNNGV, per germline. There are 16 residues in the CDR3. The CDR3 coding sequence is TGTGCCAGCAGCTTACACCGCGGGACAGGGGACACTGAAGCTTTCTTT. Residues: CASSLHRGTGDTEAFF. Full variable domain (rest looked up from reference TRBV11-2 and TRBJ1-1): EAGVAQSPRYKIIEKRQSVAFWCNPISGHATLYWYQQILGQGPKLLIQFQNNGVVDDSQLPKDRFSAERLKGVDSTLKIQPAKLEDSAVYLCASSLHRGTGDTEAFFGQGTRLTVV.

The chain recombines TRBV14 with TRBJ2-5; maybe TRBD1 (5 bases). CDR1 and CDR2 from the germline V gene are SGHDN and FVKESK. Trimming stripped 5 bases from V and 7 bases from J, with 17 bases between. The CDR3 loop spans 14 amino acids. This chain's CDR3 is CASSGVGPRGTQYF. The CDR3 nucleotides are TGTGCCAGCAGCGGCGTAGGGCCAAGGGGGACCCAGTACTTC.

The gene calls are TRBV7-9 and TRBJ1-4; 9 nucleotides align to TRBD1. V dropped 4 bases and J dropped 3; count of bases not matched to a gene: 9. Germline assignment: CDR1 SEHNR and CDR2 FQNEAQ (reference sequence). This CDR3 comprises 17 residues. CDR3 coding DNA: TGTGCCAGCAGCTCGGGACAGGGAGGGTCGGCTAATGAAAAACTGTTTTTT. This sequence encodes CASSSGQGGSANEKLFF.

The rearrangement links TRBV7-9 to TRBJ2-1; TRBD2 matches at 9 bases. Trimming removed 4 bases from V and 5 bases from J; junction bases left unmatched: 6. The CDR3 is 15 amino acids. The V gene's germline CDR1 is SEHNR and CDR2 FQNEAQ (reference sequence). CDR3 protein: CASSSLAGPHNEQFF. The CDR3 coding sequence is TGTGCCAGCAGCTCCCTAGCGGGGCCCCACAATGAGCAGTTCTTC.

The chain combines TRBV7-3 with TRBJ2-5; D possibly corresponds to TRBD1 (6 bases). The germline V gene has CDR1 SGHTA and CDR2 FQGTGA. This CDR3 has 13 amino acids. V lost 5 bases to trimming and J lost 3 bases, with 10 bases between them. The CDR3 sequence is CASSTGQKETQYF. The CDR3 DNA follows: TGTGCCAGCAGCACAGGACAGAAAGAGACCCAGTACTTC. The entire variable domain, with the rest obtained from reference TRBV7-3 and TRBJ2-5, is as follows: GAGVSQTPSNKVTEKGKYVELRCDPISGHTALYWYRQSLGQGPEFLIYFQGTGAADDSGLPNDRFFAVRPEGSVSTLKIQRTERGDSAVYLCASSTGQKETQYFGPGTRLLVL.

The rearrangement links TRBV6-5 to TRBJ1-6, with 9 positions matching TRBD1. The germline gives CDR1 MNHEY, CDR2 SVGAGI. CDR3 length: 15 amino acids. With V trimmed by 7 bases and J by 8 bases, 9 bases remained unmatched. This chain's CDR3 is CASKVWDRVHSPLHF. The DNA of the CDR3 is TGTGCCAGCAAGGTTTGGGACAGGGTCCATTCACCCCTCCACTTT.

The chain joins TRBV4-1 to TRBJ1-1; D is ambiguous. Per germline, CDR1 MGHRA and CDR2 YSYEKL. V was clipped by 0 bases and J by 7 bases, with 21 bases between them. CDR3 size: 17 residues. The chain's CDR3 is CASSQDSRSGGLYEAFF. In nucleotides, the CDR3 is TGCGCCAGCAGCCAAGATTCCAGGTCGGGAGGGTTATATGAAGCTTTCTTT.

The chain employs TRBV15 and TRBJ1-4; 10 nucleotides agree with TRBD1. V lost 4 bases and J lost 0; bases outside the gene matches: 5. The germline V gene has CDR1 LNHNV and CDR2 YYDKDF (reference sequence). The CDR3 runs 17 residues. The chain's CDR3 is CATSTGTGAATNEKLFF. CDR3 in DNA: TGTGCCACCAGCACCGGGACAGGGGCTGCAACTAATGAAAAACTGTTTTTT.

This chain joins TRBV4-3 and TRBJ2-1; 10 bases align to TRBD2. This CDR3 is built from 15 residues. The J segment lost 9 bases and the V segment lost 1 base, leaving 6 bases of the junction unmatched. Looked up from germline, CDR1 is LGHNA and CDR2 is YSLEER. The CDR3 region has the DNA TGCGCCAGCAGCCAAGCGTCTAGCGGGAGTCCTGAGCAGTTCTTC. Amino acids: CASSQASSGSPEQFF.

CDR3 residues: CASSYEPPGLAGGRGSGANVLTF. The CDR3 nucleotides are TGTGCCAGCAGTTACGAACCACCGGGACTAGCGGGAGGAAGGGGTTCTGGGGCCAACGTCCTGACTTTC. The chain couples TRBV27 to TRBJ2-6; 15 positions agree with TRBD2. The CDR3 length is 23 residues. V shed 4 bases, J shed 1 base, and the junction held 17 bases outside the gene matches. CDR1 and CDR2 from the germline V gene are MNHEY and SMNVEV (reference sequence).

The chain joins TRBV18 to TRBJ2-3; 8 bases map to TRBD2. The trim removed 6 bases at V and 0 bases at J, leaving 8 bases unmatched. The V gene's germline CDR1 is KGHSH and CDR2 LQKENI. The CDR3 sequence is 16 residues long. Here the CDR3 reads CASSALAGQSTDTQYF. In nucleotides, the CDR3 is TGTGCCAGCTCTGCCCTAGCGGGCCAAAGCACAGATACGCAGTATTTT.

The V gene is TRBV6-5, the J gene TRBJ2-1, with D perhaps matching TRBD2 (5 bases). The germline V gene encodes CDR1 MNHEY and CDR2 SVGAGI. The CDR3 is 16 residues long. V gave up 2 bases and J gave up 0 bases, with 11 bases separating them. The CDR3 region is CASSYRSGSSYNEQFF. For the CDR3, the DNA is TGTGCCAGCAGTTACAGGAGCGGAAGCTCCTACAATGAGCAGTTCTTC.